What follows describes a single TCR beta chain. The source of the sample is a study of technical replicates of blood from a few donors. The data were produced by immunoSEQ multiplex PCR, yet TCRdb's version contains in-frame clones alone and is incomplete. Among roughly 100,000 clones listed, about 94% were seen once. This receptor was taken from a human donor in good health. The sequenced sample consisted of T cells isolated from PBMCs.

The CDR3 DNA reads as TGTGCCAGCAGCCTATTACAGGGGGCAATGAATGAAAAACTGTTTTTT. Protein: CASSLLQGAMNEKLFF. This chain links TRBV7-6 with TRBJ1-4; 9 nucleotides align to TRBD1. Germline CDR1 SGHVS, CDR2 FNYEAQ. V dropped 5 bases and J dropped 5; count of bases not matched to a gene: 9. This CDR3 region has 16 residues.